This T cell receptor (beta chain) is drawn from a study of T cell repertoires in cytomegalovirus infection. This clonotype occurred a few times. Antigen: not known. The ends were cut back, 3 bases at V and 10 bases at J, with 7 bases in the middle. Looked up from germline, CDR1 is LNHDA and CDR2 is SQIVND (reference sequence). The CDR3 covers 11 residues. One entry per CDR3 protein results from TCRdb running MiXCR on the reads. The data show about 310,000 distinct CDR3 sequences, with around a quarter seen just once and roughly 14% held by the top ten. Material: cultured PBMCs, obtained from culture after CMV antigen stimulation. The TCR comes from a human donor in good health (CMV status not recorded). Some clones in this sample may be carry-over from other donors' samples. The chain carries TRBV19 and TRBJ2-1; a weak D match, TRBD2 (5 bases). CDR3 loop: CASSISVEQFF. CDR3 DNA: TGTGCCAGTAGTATTAGCGTCGAGCAGTTCTTC.